This TCR beta chain was documented in a study of T cell responses to AZD1222 COVID-19 vaccine. Study details: Second-dose schedules of about 4 or about 12 weeks were combined. Whole-study results and caveats: Females outnumbered males among donors, who were mostly white British; clonal diversity was possibly underestimated. With dominance at 160-218 and 743-854, vaccine-associated CD4 TCRs spanned spike.

This CDR3 spans 16 amino acids. Germline CDR1 is ENHRY and CDR2 is SYGVKD. Trimming took off 3 bases at V and 7 bases at J, with 19 bases between the two ends. Worth noting for this clone: Its antigen is not known.

Here immunoSEQ multiplex PCR was the method, and the copy in TCRdb shows in-frame clones only, minus some. Here the sample spans some 120,000 clones, 87% being singletons. Sequencing was performed on peripheral blood, taken on day 0 of AZD1222 vaccination. The clonotype comes from an adult in good health. The chain employs TRBV10-3 and TRBJ2-1, with a tentative D call TRBD1 (5 bases). CDR3 in amino acids: CAISDPLAGLINEQFF. The CDR3 coding sequence is TGTGCCATCAGTGACCCCTTGGCAGGGTTAATAAATGAGCAGTTCTTC.